This T cell receptor (beta chain) was captured in a study of metastatic and nonmetastatic thyroid tumors (dated by TCRdb to the early 2020s). Context from the whole study: Repertoires from peripheral blood and from tumor or nodule tissue samples of malignant and benign thyroid patients were compared.

This clone was found many times. The antigen this receptor binds is unknown. Nothing much larger sits one base from this clone, and base qualities are not available. This sample also contains other DNA sequences that code for the same CDR3. Here is what the overall study found, with its caveats: In both blood and tumor samples, malignant tumors were reported to have significantly higher TCR beta diversity than benign nodules.

The germline V gene gives CDR1 as SGHRS and CDR2 as YFSETQ. The CDR3 covers 13 residues, taking in both the cysteine and the phenylalanine. The entry retains the CDR3 DNA only, 39 bases that are in frame from base 1. V gives up 7 bases and J gives up 3 bases, and the segment between their germline ends measures 13 bases. None of the patients had been given any treatment before thyroid surgery. The study retrospectively analysed patient clinical samples collected from about 2011 to 2018 using T-cell receptor beta sequencing. Receptors were amplified or captured by PCR. Instrument used: Illumina HiSeq 4000. The TCR beta-chain CDR3 region of each patient was profiled by high-throughput sequencing. The study's own analysis went as follows. The researchers built a classifier to tell apart papillary thyroid cancer patients with distant metastasis, based on CDR3 differences among clinicopathological groups. The Shannon index was used to assess repertoire diversity, and the Morisita-Horn index was used to assess tumor-blood repertoire similarity. The public reads were reprocessed in TCRdb via fastp at Q25 and MiXCR, keeping in-frame beta chains. TCRdb, not the original authors, processed these V and J calls. A total of tens of thousands of clones appear in this sample, 18% of them only once. Over 10% of the sample comes from the top ten.

Material: blood. The clonotype was recovered from a female donor with papillary thyroid cancer or a benign thyroid nodule (not recorded which). Some clones in this sample may be carry-over from other donors' samples. This sequence uses TRBV5-1 and TRBJ2-5; TRBD1 could be the D gene, as 6 bases match. The nucleotide sequence is given as TGCGCCAGCGCAGGGGCAGGGGAAGAGACCCAGTACTTC. This codes for CASAGAGEETQYF. With the portions outside the CDR3 filled from the reference TRBV5-1 and TRBJ2-5 genes, the complete variable region becomes KAGVTQTPRYLIKTRGQQVTLSCSPISGHRSVSWYQQTPGQGLQFLFEYFSETQRNKGNFPGRFSGRQFSNSRSEMNVSTLELGDSALYLCASAGAGEETQYFGPGTRLLVL.